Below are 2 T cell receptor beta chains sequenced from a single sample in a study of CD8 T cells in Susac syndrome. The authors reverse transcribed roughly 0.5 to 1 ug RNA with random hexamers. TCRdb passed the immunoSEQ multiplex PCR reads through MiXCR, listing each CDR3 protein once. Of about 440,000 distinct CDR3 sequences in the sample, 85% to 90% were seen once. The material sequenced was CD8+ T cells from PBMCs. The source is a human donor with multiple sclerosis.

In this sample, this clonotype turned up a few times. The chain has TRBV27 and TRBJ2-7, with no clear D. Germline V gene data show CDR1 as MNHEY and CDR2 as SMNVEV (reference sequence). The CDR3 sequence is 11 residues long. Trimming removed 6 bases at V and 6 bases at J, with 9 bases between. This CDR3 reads CASRLGLEQYF. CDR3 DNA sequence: TGTGCCAGCAGGCTCGGCCTCGAGCAGTACTTC.

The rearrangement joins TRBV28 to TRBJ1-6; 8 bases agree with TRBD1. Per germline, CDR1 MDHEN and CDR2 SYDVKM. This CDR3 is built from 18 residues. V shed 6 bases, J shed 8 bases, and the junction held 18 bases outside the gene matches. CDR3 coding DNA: TGTGCCAGCAGATACAGGACAGGGAGGATGCAGTTGGATTCACCCCTCCACTTT. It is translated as CASRYRTGRMQLDSPLHF.